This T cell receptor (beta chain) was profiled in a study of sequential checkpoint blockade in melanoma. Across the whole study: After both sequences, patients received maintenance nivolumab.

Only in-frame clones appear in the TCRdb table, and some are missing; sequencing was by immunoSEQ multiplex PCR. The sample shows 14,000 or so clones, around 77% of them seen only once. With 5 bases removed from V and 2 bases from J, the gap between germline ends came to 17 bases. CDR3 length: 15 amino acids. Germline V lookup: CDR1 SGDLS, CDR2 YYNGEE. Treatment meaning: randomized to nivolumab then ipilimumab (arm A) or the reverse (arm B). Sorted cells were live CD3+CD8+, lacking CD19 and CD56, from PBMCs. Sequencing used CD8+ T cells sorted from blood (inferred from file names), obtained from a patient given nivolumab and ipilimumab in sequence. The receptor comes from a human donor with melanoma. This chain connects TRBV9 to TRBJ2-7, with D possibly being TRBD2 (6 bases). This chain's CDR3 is CASSEHTGAAYEQYF. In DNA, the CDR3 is TGTGCCAGCAGTGAACATACGGGAGCGGCCTACGAGCAGTACTTC.